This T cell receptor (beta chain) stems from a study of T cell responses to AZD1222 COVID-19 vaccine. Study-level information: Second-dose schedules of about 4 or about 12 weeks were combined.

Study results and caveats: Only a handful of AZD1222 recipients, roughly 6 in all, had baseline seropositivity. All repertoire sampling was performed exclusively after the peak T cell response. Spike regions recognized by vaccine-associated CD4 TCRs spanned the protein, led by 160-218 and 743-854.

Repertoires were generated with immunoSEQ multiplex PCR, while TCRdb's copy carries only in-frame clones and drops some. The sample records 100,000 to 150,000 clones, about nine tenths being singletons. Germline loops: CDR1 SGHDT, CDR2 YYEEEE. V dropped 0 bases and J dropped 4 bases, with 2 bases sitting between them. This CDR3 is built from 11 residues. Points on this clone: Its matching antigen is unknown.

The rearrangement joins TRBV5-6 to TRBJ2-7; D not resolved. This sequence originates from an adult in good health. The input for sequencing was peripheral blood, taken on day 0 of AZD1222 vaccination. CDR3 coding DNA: TGTGCCAGCAGCTTGGCGTACGAGCAGTACTTC. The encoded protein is CASSLAYEQYF.